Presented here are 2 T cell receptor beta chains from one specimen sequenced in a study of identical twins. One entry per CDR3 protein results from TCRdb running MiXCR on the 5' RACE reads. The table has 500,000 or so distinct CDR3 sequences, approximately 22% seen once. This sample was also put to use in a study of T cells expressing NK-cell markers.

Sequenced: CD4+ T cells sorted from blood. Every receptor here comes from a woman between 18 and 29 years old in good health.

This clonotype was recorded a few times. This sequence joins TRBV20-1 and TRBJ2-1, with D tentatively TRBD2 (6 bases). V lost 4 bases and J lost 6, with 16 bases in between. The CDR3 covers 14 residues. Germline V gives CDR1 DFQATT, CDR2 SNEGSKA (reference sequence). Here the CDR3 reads CSAIDALAVNEQFF. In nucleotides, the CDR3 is TGCAGTGCTATAGACGCATTAGCGGTCAATGAGCAGTTCTTC.

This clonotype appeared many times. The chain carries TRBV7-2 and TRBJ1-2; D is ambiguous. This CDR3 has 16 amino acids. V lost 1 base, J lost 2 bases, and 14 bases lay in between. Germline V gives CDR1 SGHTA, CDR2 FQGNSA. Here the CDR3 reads CASSLVAADRNYGYTF. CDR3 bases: TGTGCCAGCAGCTTAGTAGCGGCAGACCGGAACTATGGCTACACCTTC.